This section outlines one T cell receptor beta chain sequence together with its context. Its recognized antigen is unknown. No much larger clone is present one base from it, and per-base qualities are unavailable. Preparation of the library involved the immunoSEQ multiplex PCR assay. A mixture of 60 forward primers for TCR Vbeta segments and 13 reverse primers for TCR Jbeta segments was used in the multiplex PCR. The CDR3 region of rearranged TCR beta genes was amplified from genomic DNA by a multiplex PCR assay. On the Illumina HiSeq System, the amplified TCR beta libraries were sequenced as 87-base-pair reads. On the study's bioinformatics: A later analysis tallied approximately 87 million unique TCR beta chains across the 650 to 750 repertoires, and approximately 9.9 million of those chains were shared by two or more donors. A nearest-neighbor algorithm error-corrected the raw reads and collapsed the reads into unique sequences, merging closely related sequences to remove PCR and sequencing errors. V, D and J gene segments were assigned by aligning CDR3 sequences to IMGT reference sequences. For a sequence to be retained, a match of at least six nucleotides to both a V gene segment and a J gene segment was required. Rearrangements were classified as productive when the CDR3 lacked stop codons and remained in frame with V and J, and all other rearrangements were classified as non-productive. Following IMGT convention, CDR3 was defined as the stretch from the second conserved V-encoded cysteine up to the conserved J-encoded phenylalanine. Sequences without an unambiguous match to a single V gene segment were excluded from the earlier analysis of a few hundred of the donors. An earlier analysis of approximately 590 of the donors called V segments functional above 56.7% productive rearrangements and segregating when the between-donor standard deviation exceeded 5%. To diagnose cytomegalovirus status from the catalog of TCR beta chain sequences, a statistical classification framework was built. A later analysis assigned V and J genes by comparing TCR nucleotide sequences with IMGT/GENE-DB human TR gene sequences. In a later analysis, CDR3 sequences and most-parsimonious VDJ recombination scenarios were assigned using the TCRdist pipeline. In a later analysis, each TCR beta chain was defined by its CDR3 amino acid sequence together with its V-gene family, and reads without a unique V-gene family were excluded. A later analysis removed 450 to 600 highly shared, low-generation-probability nucleotide sequences to deal with suspected cross-contamination and a sequencing artifact. A later analysis calculated a clonal expansion index for each public chain from normalized within-repertoire ranks of inferred template counts. Generation probabilities in a later analysis came from a VDJ recombination model fitted to out-of-frame rearrangements, and those results were checked against IGoR. A later analysis scored TCR-TCR, TCR-HLA and TCR-CMV co-occurrence with hypergeometric tests, applying a repertoire-size bias correction to TCR pairs. To estimate false discovery rates, a later analysis permuted the HLA or CMV assignments 20 times. In a later analysis, co-occurring TCRs were grouped using DBSCAN, with TCRdist sequence similarity added in when clustering inside HLA-allele-positive subsets. Repertoires with fewer than 30,000 or more than 120,000 public chains were left out of co-occurrence clustering, as were about 5 repertoires with anomalous nucleotide sharing. TCRdb retrieved this table from immuneACCESS and kept in-frame rearrangements only. Not all clones are present; in checked studies, unresolved V genes account for under half, and no reason is known for the remainder. V and J calls and clone size are copied from that table; D and trimming were computed from the DNA. This sample lists around 150,000 clones; 70% to 80% were detected once. Roughly 9.3% of the sample is in the top ten clones.

These data come from a study of cytomegalovirus exposure and HLA in healthy donors (dated by TCRdb to 2016 to 2017). Concerning the study at large: According to an earlier analysis of 587 of the donors, about 180 million T cells yielded roughly 100 million unique TCR beta sequences and around 300 Gb of sequence data. An early release covering more than 500 HLA-typed donors comprised about 310 gigabases of sequencing data and 65 million to 100 million unique TCR sequences. Of the 300 to 500 genotyped donors, 80% to 90% were placed in the genetic ancestry cluster associated with self-reported Caucasian donors. The study was designed to test whether signatures of past pathogen exposure could be identified by cataloging public T cell receptors. The study profiled the T cell repertoires of about 640 subjects by immunosequencing and related them to cytomegalovirus serostatus. Besides the first cohort of 666 subjects, a separate validation cohort made up of over a hundred different subjects was used. High-throughput TCR immunosequencing, statistical association of individual TCRs with disease status, and machine learning were combined to predict cytomegalovirus infection status. A later analysis re-analyzed previously published TCR beta repertoires from about 600 donors and added high-resolution HLA genotyping to study TCR occurrence patterns. Rather than drawing on any new phenotypic data, the later analysis identified candidate immune exposures from TCR beta sequences and the way those sequences occurred across donors. An earlier analysis of approximately 500 of the donors applied high-throughput TCR beta sequencing to assess whether each TCR beta V gene segment acted as functional or pseudogenic. Donor age, sex, ethnicity and CMV serostatus were compiled together with the repertoire data. Genome-wide SNP genotypes for about 65% of the 666 donors were used in a later genetic analysis, which treated that subset as a discovery cohort. All discovery cohort repertoires had been generated on a single sequencing platform. Both class I and class II loci were covered by HLA typing, at four-digit resolution. Typing coverage varied by locus: roughly 620-640 donors for A, B, C, DRB1 and DQB1; approximately 520 for DQA1; over 600 for DPA1; roughly 450 for DPB1. Five DR-DQ haplotypes were treated as single units for association and clustering because of strong linkage in the cohort. Among some 410 genotyped donors of the cohort, an average of approximately 240,000 unique TCR beta nucleotide sequences was sequenced per donor, of which approximately 19% were non-productive. The paper as a whole reports these results and caveats: The study listed 164 TCR beta chains as associated with cytomegalovirus. A later genetic analysis reported fewer N-insertions in productive TCRs among donors in an Asian-associated ancestry cluster than the roughly 640-donor mean. In a later genetic analysis, a missense DCLRE1C variant was associated with V-gene and J-gene trimming of TCR beta chains, and the association was replicated in an independent cohort. The classifier was reported to diagnose cytomegalovirus status with high specificity and sensitivity in both the original and validation cohorts. According to a later analysis, parvovirus B19, influenza, CMV and Epstein-Barr virus appeared linked to several top co-occurrence clusters. When HLA alleles, especially DR and DQ, strongly co-occurred, TCR associations were difficult to assign to individual alleles. Broadly in line with IMGT annotations, most TCR beta V segments showed up in productive rearrangements about 87% or about 30% of the time in an earlier analysis of under 700 of the donors. The cohort was sequenced for TCR beta chains only, and without alpha or paired-chain data the features that could be detected were limited. Linkage disequilibrium might explain the correlated functional status among segregating V segments, but an unknown experimental factor could not be excluded. For the cohort, immune exposure information was limited to CMV serostatus. Three of the identified cytomegalovirus-associated TCR beta chains were confirmed in vitro to be specific for cytomegalovirus antigens. Across donors, most TCR sequences were observed very rarely, whereas some public TCRs were present in many individuals. In a later analysis, HLA-associated TCR beta chains showed more clonal expansion and lower generation probabilities than non-associated chains that were equally common. Sequencing depth was assumed to be roughly uniform across donors in the presence/absence analyses, though that assumption may not hold. Seventeen rarely observed V segments, including chromosome 9 orphons, were excluded from the earlier analysis of just under 600 of the donors because counts were too low. A further reported finding was that TCR beta sequences accurately predicted the HLA-A and HLA-B alleles for most subjects in the first cohort. It was suggested by the authors that the approach could potentially be generalized to other disease states and immunological phenotypes. In a later analysis, the rate of TCR association differed among HLA loci, with DRB1 alleles having the most associated TCRs and HLA-C alleles having the fewest. According to a later analysis, most CMV-associated TCR beta chains appeared to be HLA-restricted, and the HLA associations seemed to be driven largely by CMV exposure. In a later analysis, about 16,000 TCR beta sequences were associated with specific HLA alleles at a false discovery rate of 0.05. A group of highly shared sequence variants was considered likely to be a technical artifact of the sequencing pipeline. Because HLA typing was missing for some donors at each locus, association tests included only the typed subset.

The cohort consisted of 600 to 700 healthy bone marrow donors. At the time of sampling, all cohort members were nominally healthy, though unrecorded immune exposures were likely present. The donor was CMV seropositive and was included in the group of almost 300 seropositive cohort members. A peripheral blood sample was provided by each donor, and peripheral blood mononuclear cells were used for TCR beta sequencing. Genomic DNA was extracted from the blood cell samples with the Qiagen DNeasy Blood Extraction Kit. Sequences were obtained from PBMCs. The clonotype was recovered from a man younger than 30 in good health and CMV-seropositive.

The DNA sequence is given as TGTGCCAGCTCACCCCGACTAGCAGATTACGAGCAGTACTTC. Translated, it gives CASSPRLADYEQYF. The sequence links TRBV18 to TRBJ2-5, with TRBD2 identical over 7 junction bases. The assigned J gene may be wrong: the sequence end matches TRBJ2-7 better. Its CDR3 holds 14 amino acids, cysteine through phenylalanine. The sequence is cut down to CDR3 DNA, 42 bases in frame from base 1. CDR1 and CDR2, looked up from the germline V gene, are KGHSH and LQKENI.